Shown below are 13 T cell receptor beta chains from a single sample sequenced in a study of T-cell reconstitution after alpha-beta-depleted transplantation in children. Unique molecular identifiers were incorporated when the TCRbeta library was constructed. TCRdb reprocessed the PCR reads via MiXCR and lists one record per CDR3 protein. The table has hundreds of thousands of distinct CDR3 sequences, 13% seen once. The sample consisted of PBMCs, mostly from graft donor cells, taken 360 days after TCRalphabeta/CD19-depleted stem cell transplant. The receptors were gathered from a male patient aged 10-17 years who had a stem cell transplant for acute myeloid leukemia, so the T cells may come from the graft donor.

The sample holds many counts of this clonotype. This sequence joins TRBV20-1 and TRBJ1-6; D unresolved. Trimming stripped 7 bases from V and 5 bases from J, with 9 bases between. Germline assignment: CDR1 DFQATT and CDR2 SNEGSKA (reference sequence). The CDR3 loop spans 12 amino acids. CDR3 coding DNA: TGCAGTGGGGCGGCTAATAATTCACCCCTCCACTTT. As protein: CSGAANNSPLHF.

V is TRBV12-3 or TRBV12-4 and J is TRBJ2-2; 9 bases match TRBD2. This CDR3 is built from 16 residues. V lost 6 bases, J lost 3 bases, and 8 bases stayed unmatched. In nucleotides, the CDR3 is TGTGCCAGCAGGGGGGGACTAGCCCTTGACACCGGGGAGCTGTTTTTT. Its protein is CASRGGLALDTGELFF.

The rearrangement uses TRBV7-9 and TRBJ1-1; D remains ambiguous. Germline lookup yields CDR1 SEHNR and CDR2 FQNEAQ (reference sequence). The CDR3 loop spans 11 amino acids. With 5 bases removed from V and 6 bases from J, the gap between germline ends came to 7 bases. The CDR3 reads CASSPQAEAFF. The CDR3 nucleotides read TGTGCCAGCAGCCCCCAGGCTGAAGCTTTCTTT. Looking up the rest from reference TRBV7-9 and TRBJ1-1 gives the full variable domain: DTGVSQNPRHKITKRGQNVTFRCDPISEHNRLYWYRQTLGQGPEFLTYFQNEAQLEKSRLLSDRFSAERPKGSFSTLEIQRTEQGDSAMYLCASSPQAEAFFGQGTRLTVV.

This clonotype was counted many times. V and J are TRBV7-2 and TRBJ1-1; possible D gene TRBD1, 5 bases. CDR3 length equals 15 residues. The V and J ends lost 5 bases and 1 base respectively, with 14 bases between them. Germline CDR1 reads SGHTA; CDR2 reads FQGNSA. The CDR3 protein is CASSTRWGGNTEAFF. The CDR3 region has the DNA TGTGCCAGCAGCACCCGGTGGGGGGGGAACACTGAAGCTTTCTTT.

The chain joins TRBV20-1 to TRBJ2-7; TRBD1 aligns across 8 bases. CDR1 and CDR2 from the germline V gene are DFQATT and SNEGSKA (reference sequence). The CDR3 has 12 amino acids. The V segment lost 6 bases and the J segment 4 bases; nucleotides outside the gene matches: 5. As DNA, the CDR3 is TGCAGTGCGGAGGACAGGGATTACGAGCAGTACTTC. Translated, it gives CSAEDRDYEQYF.

The chain links TRBV11-2 to TRBJ1-6; no definite D call. The CDR3 covers 16 residues. The ends were cut back, 3 bases at V and 4 bases at J, with 13 bases in the middle. Germline V lookup: CDR1 SGHAT, CDR2 FQNNGV. The CDR3 region is CASSLLGSAYNSPLHF. DNA for the CDR3: TGTGCCAGCAGCTTGTTGGGGAGTGCGTATAATTCACCCCTCCACTTT.

This clonotype was picked up a small number of times. The rearrangement uses TRBV6-6 and TRBJ1-5, with a tentative D call TRBD1 (6 bases). The CDR3 has 14 amino acids. Trimming pared 6 bases from V and 5 bases from J, leaving 14 bases between. Germline lookup yields CDR1 MNHNY and CDR2 SVGAGI (reference sequence). The CDR3 sequence is CASRETGLDQPQHF. CDR3 coding DNA: TGTGCCAGCAGAGAAACAGGGCTCGATCAGCCCCAGCATTTT.

V and J are TRBV20-1 and TRBJ2-1; 8 nucleotides line up with TRBD2. The V segment lost 1 base and the J segment 3 bases; nucleotides outside the gene matches: 8. CDR3 length: 16 residues. Germline lookup yields CDR1 DFQATT and CDR2 SNEGSKA (reference sequence). CDR3 in amino acids: CSARGSASGYYNEQFF. DNA for the CDR3: TGCAGTGCTAGAGGTTCGGCTAGCGGGTACTACAATGAGCAGTTCTTC.

There are many counts of this clonotype. The J gene is TRBJ1-1, the V gene TRBV29-1; D unresolved. The CDR3 spans 14 residues. Trimming removed 3 bases from V and 0 bases from J, with 11 bases in between. Germline CDR1 SQVTM, CDR2 ANQGSEA. The CDR3: CSVDLHSMNTEAFF. The CDR3 DNA sequence: TGCAGCGTTGATTTGCACAGCATGAACACTGAAGCTTTCTTT.

This clonotype was picked up a small number of times. V usage is TRBV20-1 and J usage is TRBJ1-5; D not resolved. Deletions cut 3 bases from V and 3 bases from J, with 15 bases between. Germline V gene data show CDR1 as DFQATT and CDR2 as SNEGSKA (reference sequence). This CDR3 has 15 amino acids. The DNA for the CDR3 is TGCAGTGCTAGGCGCCCCGTGGCCCACAATCAGCCCCAGCATTTT. Translated: CSARRPVAHNQPQHF.

Only a few counts were recorded for this clonotype. The chain recombines TRBV6-2 or TRBV6-3 with TRBJ2-2; 14 positions agree with TRBD2. Germline loops: CDR1 MNHEY, CDR2 SVGEGT. The CDR3 has 17 amino acids. J gave up 7 bases and V 4 bases, and 8 bases lay outside the gene matches. In DNA form, the CDR3 reads TGTGCCAGCAGTTCCCCGGGACTAGCGGGAGTACACGGGGAGCTGTTTTTT. It encodes CASSSPGLAGVHGELFF.

This clonotype has more than one count but fewer than ten. This sequence joins TRBV28 and TRBJ2-7; weak D call: TRBD1 (6 bases). This CDR3 region has 16 residues. V was clipped by 5 bases and J by 3 bases, with 20 bases between them. The germline V gene encodes CDR1 MDHEN and CDR2 SYDVKM. As DNA, the CDR3 is TGTGCCAGCAGTGTGTCCACAGGGCCCCTAAACTACGAGCAGTACTTC. Amino acid sequence: CASSVSTGPLNYEQYF.

This clonotype was counted at least ten times. This chain connects TRBV28 to TRBJ2-3, with D unresolved. Trimming left V 6 bases short and J 2 bases short, with 12 bases between. The CDR3 covers 14 residues. Germline CDR1 is MDHEN and CDR2 is SYDVKM. The DNA for the CDR3 is TGTGCCAGCAGCTTAGGGCAGCCCACAGATACGCAGTATTTT. Encoded protein: CASSLGQPTDTQYF.